The 2 T cell receptor beta chains below all came from one sample that was sequenced in a study of blood T cell repertoires in COVID-19. Measured with immunoSEQ multiplex PCR; TCRdb has only the in-frame clones, and not every one. Found here are about 260,000 clones, about 87% of them singletons; the top ten hold around 0.8%. The sample consisted of PBMCs or T cells enriched from blood (not recorded which). The receptors shown here come from a man aged 45-65 years who had been exposed to COVID-19.

The chain's CDR3 is CASSLGQVTDTQYF. CDR3 sequence (DNA): TGCGCCAGCAGCTTGGGGCAAGTCACAGATACGCAGTATTTT. The gene calls are TRBV5-1 and TRBJ2-3; the D is unclear. The CDR3 length is 14 residues. V lost 0 bases and J 2 bases, leaving 7 bases between the germline ends. The V gene's germline CDR1 is SGHRS and CDR2 YFSETQ.

V gene TRBV5-1 combines with J gene TRBJ2-2; TRBD1 aligns across 7 bases. The CDR3 length is 16 residues. Looked up from germline, CDR1 is SGHRS and CDR2 is YFSETQ. Trimming removed 0 bases from V and 6 bases from J; junction bases left unmatched: 8. CDR3 sequence: CASSLATGKQAGELFF. CDR3 DNA sequence: TGCGCCAGCAGCTTGGCGACAGGGAAACAAGCCGGGGAGCTGTTTTTT. Using reference TRBV5-1 and TRBJ2-2 for the parts outside the CDR3, the full variable domain is KAGVTQTPRYLIKTRGQQVTLSCSPISGHRSVSWYQQTPGQGLQFLFEYFSETQRNKGNFPGRFSGRQFSNSRSEMNVSTLELGDSALYLCASSLATGKQAGELFFGEGSRLTVL.